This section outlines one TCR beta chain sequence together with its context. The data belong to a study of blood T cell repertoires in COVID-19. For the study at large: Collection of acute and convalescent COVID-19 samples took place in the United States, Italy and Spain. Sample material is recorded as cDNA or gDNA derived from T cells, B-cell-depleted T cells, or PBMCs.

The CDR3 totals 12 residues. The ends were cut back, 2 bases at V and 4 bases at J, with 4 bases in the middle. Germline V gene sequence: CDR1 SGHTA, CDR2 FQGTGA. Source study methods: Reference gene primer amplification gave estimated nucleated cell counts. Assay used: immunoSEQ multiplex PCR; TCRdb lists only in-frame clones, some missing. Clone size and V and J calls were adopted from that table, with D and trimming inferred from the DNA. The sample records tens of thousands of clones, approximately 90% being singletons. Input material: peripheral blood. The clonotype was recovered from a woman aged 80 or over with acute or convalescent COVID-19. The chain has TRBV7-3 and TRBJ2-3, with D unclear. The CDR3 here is CASSLSADTQYF. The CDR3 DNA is TGTGCCAGCAGCTTATCCGCAGATACGCAGTATTTT.